This T cell receptor (beta chain) was sequenced for a study of blood T cells in healthy people across ages. Whole-study findings and limits: Unknown CMV status may confound age-related changes in expanded clones.

Remarks on this clonotype: Its target is not known.

The use of a sample-barcoded 5' primer and a J-beta primer mix characterized a second PCR of roughly 7 to 11 cycles. TCRdb called the 5' RACE reads again in MiXCR, with one record for every CDR3 protein. The sample has 1.5 million to 2 million distinct CDR3 sequences, about 50% seen once. CDR3 length equals 15 residues. Trimming removed 0 bases at V and 5 bases at J, with 13 bases between. CDR1 is LGHNA, CDR2 YSLEER, per germline. This clonotype was sampled from a middle-aged woman in good health. The sequenced material came from blood. This sequence joins TRBV4-3 and TRBJ2-5; a possible D gene is TRBD1 (6 bases). The DNA of the CDR3 is TGCGCCAGCAGCCAAGATCGTGAGGGGGACGAGACCCAGTACTTC. The encoded protein is CASSQDREGDETQYF.